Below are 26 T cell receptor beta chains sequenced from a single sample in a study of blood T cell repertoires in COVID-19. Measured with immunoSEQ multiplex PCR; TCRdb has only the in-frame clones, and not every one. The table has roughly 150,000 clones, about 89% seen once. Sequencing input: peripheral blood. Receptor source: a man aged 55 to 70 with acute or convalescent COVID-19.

CDR3 region: CASSLAGQGSYNEQFF. The DNA of the CDR3 is TGCGCCAGCAGCTTGGCCGGACAGGGATCCTACAATGAGCAGTTCTTC. V and J are TRBV5-1 and TRBJ2-1; 8 nucleotides line up with TRBD1. Germline CDR1 and CDR2: SGHRS and YFSETQ. The CDR3 length is 16 residues. V dropped 0 bases and J dropped 1; count of bases not matched to a gene: 3.

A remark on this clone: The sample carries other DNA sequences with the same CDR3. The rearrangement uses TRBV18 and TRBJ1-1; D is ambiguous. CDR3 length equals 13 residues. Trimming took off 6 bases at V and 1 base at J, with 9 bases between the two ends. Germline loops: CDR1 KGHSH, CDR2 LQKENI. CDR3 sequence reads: CASSEGQNTEAFF. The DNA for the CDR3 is TGTGCCAGCTCGGAGGGCCAGAACACTGAAGCTTTCTTT.

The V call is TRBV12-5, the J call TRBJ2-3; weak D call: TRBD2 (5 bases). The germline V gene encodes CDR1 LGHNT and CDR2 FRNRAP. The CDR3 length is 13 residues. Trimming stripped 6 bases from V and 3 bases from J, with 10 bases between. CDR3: CASGISGTDTQYF. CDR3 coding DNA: TGTGCTAGTGGCATAAGCGGAACAGATACGCAGTATTTT.

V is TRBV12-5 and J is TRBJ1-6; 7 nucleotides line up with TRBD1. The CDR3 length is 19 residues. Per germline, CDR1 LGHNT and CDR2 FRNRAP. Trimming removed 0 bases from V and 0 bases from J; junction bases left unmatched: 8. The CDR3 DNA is TGTGCTAGTGGTTTGGTACATGGAGGGGGCAGCTCCTATAATTCACCCCTCCACTTT. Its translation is CASGLVHGGGSSYNSPLHF.

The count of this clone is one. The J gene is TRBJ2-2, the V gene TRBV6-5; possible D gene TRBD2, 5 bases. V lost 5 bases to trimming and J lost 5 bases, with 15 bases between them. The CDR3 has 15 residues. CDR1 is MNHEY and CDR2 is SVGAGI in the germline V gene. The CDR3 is CASSTRGRGTGELFF. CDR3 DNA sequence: TGTGCCAGCAGTACTCGGGGTCGAGGGACCGGGGAGCTGTTTTTT.

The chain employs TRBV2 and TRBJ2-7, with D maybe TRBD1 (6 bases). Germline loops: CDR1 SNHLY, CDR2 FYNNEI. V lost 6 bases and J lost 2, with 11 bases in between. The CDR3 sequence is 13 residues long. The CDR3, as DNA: TGTGCCAGCAGACGGACAGCAACCTACGAGCAGTACTTC. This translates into CASRRTATYEQYF.

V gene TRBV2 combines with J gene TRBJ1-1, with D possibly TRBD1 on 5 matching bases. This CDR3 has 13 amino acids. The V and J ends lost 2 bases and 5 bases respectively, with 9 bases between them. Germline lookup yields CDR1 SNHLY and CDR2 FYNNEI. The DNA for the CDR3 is TGTGCCAGCAGTGAACGGGGGAAGACTGAAGCTTTCTTT. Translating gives CASSERGKTEAFF.

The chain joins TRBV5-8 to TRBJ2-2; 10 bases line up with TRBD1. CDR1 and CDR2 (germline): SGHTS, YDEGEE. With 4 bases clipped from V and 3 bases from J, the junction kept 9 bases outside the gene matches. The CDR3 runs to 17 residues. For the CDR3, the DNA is TGTGCCAGCAGCCGAATGGCGGGACAGGGGTACACCGGGGAGCTGTTTTTT. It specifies CASSRMAGQGYTGELFF. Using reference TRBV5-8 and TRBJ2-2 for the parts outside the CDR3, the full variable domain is EAGVTQSPTHLIKTRGQQATLRCSPISGHTSVYWYQQALGLGLQFLLWYDEGEERNRGNFPPRFSGRQFPNYSSELNVNALELEDSALYLCASSRMAGQGYTGELFFGEGSRLTVL.

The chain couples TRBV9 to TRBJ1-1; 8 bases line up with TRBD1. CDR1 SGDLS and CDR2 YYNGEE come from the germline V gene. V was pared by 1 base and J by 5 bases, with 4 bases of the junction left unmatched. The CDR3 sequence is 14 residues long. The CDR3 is CASSVQGAGTEAFF. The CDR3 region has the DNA TGTGCCAGCAGCGTACAGGGGGCCGGAACTGAAGCTTTCTTT.

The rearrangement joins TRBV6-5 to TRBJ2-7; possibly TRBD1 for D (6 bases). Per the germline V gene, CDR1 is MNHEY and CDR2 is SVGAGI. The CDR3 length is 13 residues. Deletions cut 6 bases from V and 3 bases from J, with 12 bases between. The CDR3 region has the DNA TGTGCCAGCAGCCCCGGGACAATCTACGAGCAGTACTTC. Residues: CASSPGTIYEQYF.

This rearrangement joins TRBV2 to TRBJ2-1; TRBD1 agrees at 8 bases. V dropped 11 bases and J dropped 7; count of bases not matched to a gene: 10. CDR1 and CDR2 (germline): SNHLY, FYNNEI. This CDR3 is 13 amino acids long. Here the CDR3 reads CAGRDRLLNEQFF. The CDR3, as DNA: TGTGCCGGGCGGGACAGGCTTTTGAATGAGCAGTTCTTC. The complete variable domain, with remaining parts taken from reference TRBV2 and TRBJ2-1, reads EPEVTQTPSHQVTQMGQEVILRCVPISNHLYFYWYRQILGQKVEFLVSFYNNEISEKSEIFDDQFSVERPDGSNFTLKIRSTKLEDSAMYFCAGRDRLLNEQFFGPGTRLTVL.

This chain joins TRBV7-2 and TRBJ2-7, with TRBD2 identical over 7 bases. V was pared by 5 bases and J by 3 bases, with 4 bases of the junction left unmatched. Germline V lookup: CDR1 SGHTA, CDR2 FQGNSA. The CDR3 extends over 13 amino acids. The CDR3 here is CASSRGEGYEQYF. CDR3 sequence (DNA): TGTGCCAGCAGCCGGGGGGAGGGCTACGAGCAGTACTTC.

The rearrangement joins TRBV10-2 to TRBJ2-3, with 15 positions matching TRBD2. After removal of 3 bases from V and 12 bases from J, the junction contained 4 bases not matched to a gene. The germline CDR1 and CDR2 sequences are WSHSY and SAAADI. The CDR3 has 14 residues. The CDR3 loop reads CASSEGTSGGPQYF. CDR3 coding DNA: TGCGCCAGCAGTGAAGGGACTAGCGGGGGGCCCCAGTATTTT.

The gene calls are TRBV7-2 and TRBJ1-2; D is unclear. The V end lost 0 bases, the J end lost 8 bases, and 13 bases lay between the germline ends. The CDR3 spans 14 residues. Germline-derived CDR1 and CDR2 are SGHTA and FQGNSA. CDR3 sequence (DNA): TGTGCCAGCAGCTTAGCGCGAGGCCCAGAAGGCTACACCTTC. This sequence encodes CASSLARGPEGYTF. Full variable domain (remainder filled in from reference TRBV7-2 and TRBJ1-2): GAGVSQSPSNKVTEKGKDVELRCDPISGHTALYWYRQSLGQGLEFLIYFQGNSAPDKSGLPSDRFSAERTGGSVSTLTIQRTQQEDSAVYLCASSLARGPEGYTFGSGTRLTVV.

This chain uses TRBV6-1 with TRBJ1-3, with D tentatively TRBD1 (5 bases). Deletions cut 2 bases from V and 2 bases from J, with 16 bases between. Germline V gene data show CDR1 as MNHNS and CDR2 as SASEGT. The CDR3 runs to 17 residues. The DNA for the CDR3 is TGTGCCAGCAGTGAATCAGCAGGGCTAGGGGCTGGAAACACCATATATTTT. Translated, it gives CASSESAGLGAGNTIYF.

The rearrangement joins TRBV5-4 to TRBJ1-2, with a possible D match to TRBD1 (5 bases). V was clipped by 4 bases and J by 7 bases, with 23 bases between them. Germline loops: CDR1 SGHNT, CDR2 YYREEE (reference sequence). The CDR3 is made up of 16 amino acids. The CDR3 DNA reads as TGTGCCAGCAGCCTGGACCCCGCAGGGTGGAAGGGTGGCTACACCTTC. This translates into CASSLDPAGWKGGYTF.

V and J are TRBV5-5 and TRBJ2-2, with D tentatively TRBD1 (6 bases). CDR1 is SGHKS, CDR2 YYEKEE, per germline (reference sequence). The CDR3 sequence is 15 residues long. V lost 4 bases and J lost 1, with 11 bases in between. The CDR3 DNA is TGTGCCAGCAGCCCGTGGACAGTGAACACCGGGGAGCTGTTTTTT. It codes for CASSPWTVNTGELFF.

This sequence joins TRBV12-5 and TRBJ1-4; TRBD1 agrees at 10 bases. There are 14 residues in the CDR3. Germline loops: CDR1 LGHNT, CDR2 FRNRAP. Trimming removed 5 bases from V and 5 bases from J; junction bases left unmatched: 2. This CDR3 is CASGKGQGNEKLFF. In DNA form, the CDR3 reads TGTGCTAGTGGTAAGGGACAGGGGAATGAAAAACTGTTTTTT.

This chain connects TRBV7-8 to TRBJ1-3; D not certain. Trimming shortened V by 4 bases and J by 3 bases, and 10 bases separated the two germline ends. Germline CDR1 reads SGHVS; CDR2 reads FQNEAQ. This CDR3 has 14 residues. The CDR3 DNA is TGTGCCAGCAGCTCCACACGTTATGGAAACACCATATATTTT. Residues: CASSSTRYGNTIYF.

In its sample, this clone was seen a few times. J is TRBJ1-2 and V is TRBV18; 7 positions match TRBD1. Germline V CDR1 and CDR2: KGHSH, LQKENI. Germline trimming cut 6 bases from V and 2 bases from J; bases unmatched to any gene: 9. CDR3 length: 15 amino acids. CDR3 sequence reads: CASSPGPGQNYGYTF. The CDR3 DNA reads TGTGCCAGCTCGCCTGGCCCGGGACAGAACTATGGCTACACCTTC.

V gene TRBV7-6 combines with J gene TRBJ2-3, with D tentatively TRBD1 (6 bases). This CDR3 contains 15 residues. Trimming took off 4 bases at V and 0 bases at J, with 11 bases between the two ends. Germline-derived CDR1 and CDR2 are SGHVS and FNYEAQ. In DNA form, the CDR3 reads TGTGCCAGCAGCTCCCCGAGGGGGAGCACAGATACGCAGTATTTT. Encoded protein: CASSSPRGSTDTQYF.

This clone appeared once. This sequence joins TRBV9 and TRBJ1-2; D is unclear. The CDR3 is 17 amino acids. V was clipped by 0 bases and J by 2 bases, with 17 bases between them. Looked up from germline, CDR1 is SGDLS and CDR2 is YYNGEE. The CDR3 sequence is CASSVEYWEGANYGYTF. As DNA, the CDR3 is TGTGCCAGCAGCGTAGAGTATTGGGAGGGAGCCAACTATGGCTACACCTTC.

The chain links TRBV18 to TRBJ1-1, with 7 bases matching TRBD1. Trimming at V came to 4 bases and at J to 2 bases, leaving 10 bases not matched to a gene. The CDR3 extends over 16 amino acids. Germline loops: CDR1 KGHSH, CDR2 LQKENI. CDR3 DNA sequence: TGTGCCAGCTCACGTTTTTCCGGGACAGAAAACACTGAAGCTTTCTTT. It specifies CASSRFSGTENTEAFF.

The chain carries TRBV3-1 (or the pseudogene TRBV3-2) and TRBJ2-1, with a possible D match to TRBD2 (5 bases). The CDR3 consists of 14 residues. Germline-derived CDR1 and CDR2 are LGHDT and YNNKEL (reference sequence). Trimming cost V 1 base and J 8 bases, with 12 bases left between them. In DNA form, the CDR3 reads TGTGCCAGCAGCCAAGGGTTGAAGGGAGATGAGCAGTTCTTC. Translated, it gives CASSQGLKGDEQFF.

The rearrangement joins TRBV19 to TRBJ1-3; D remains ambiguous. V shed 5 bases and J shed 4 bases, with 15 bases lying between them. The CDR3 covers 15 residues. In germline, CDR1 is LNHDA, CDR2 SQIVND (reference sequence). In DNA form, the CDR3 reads TGTGCCAGTAGTCCCTCCGGAGGGCGGGGAAACACCATATATTTT. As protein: CASSPSGGRGNTIYF.

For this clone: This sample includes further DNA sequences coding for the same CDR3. The chain's CDR3 is CASSQGGGYTF. CDR3 nucleotides: TGTGCCAGCAGCCAAGGAGGGGGCTACACCTTC. The V gene is TRBV3-1 (or the pseudogene TRBV3-2), the J gene TRBJ1-2; D gene unclear. V was pared by 1 base and J by 8 bases, with 5 bases between. The CDR3 contains 11 residues. Germline lookup yields CDR1 LGHDT and CDR2 YNNKEL (reference sequence).